One sample yielded the 30 T cell receptor beta chains listed below, sequenced in a study of shared clonotypes between healthy human individuals. Profiled with immunoSEQ multiplex PCR; TCRdb holds only in-frame clones, not every one. This table holds a few million clones, under 97% found once. Sequenced material: naive CD4+ T cells sorted from blood. The subset is: CD45RA+ positively selected. These receptors came from a man aged 18 to 30 in good health.

This rearrangement joins TRBV25-1 to TRBJ1-6; D not resolved. Germline-derived CDR1 and CDR2 are MGHDK and SYGVNS. The CDR3 loop spans 15 amino acids. Trimming took off 3 bases at V and 7 bases at J, with 13 bases between the two ends. CDR3 bases: TGTGCCAGCAGTGACCGAAGGGTGGTAAATTCACCCCTCCACTTT. Amino acids: CASSDRRVVNSPLHF. Combining the CDR3 with reference TRBV25-1 and TRBJ1-6 gives the whole variable domain EADIYQTPRYLVIGTGKKITLECSQTMGHDKMYWYQQDPGMELHLIHYSYGVNSTEKGDLSSESTVSRIRTEHFPLTLESARPSHTSQYLCASSDRRVVNSPLHFGNGTRLTVT.

The V gene is TRBV7-8, the J gene TRBJ2-3, with 8 bases identical to TRBD2. CDR1 SGHVS and CDR2 FQNEAQ come from the germline V gene. This CDR3 contains 13 residues. The V segment lost 5 bases and the J segment 7 bases; nucleotides outside the gene matches: 5. The CDR3: CASSTAGANTQYF. CDR3 nucleotide sequence: TGTGCCAGCAGCACAGCGGGGGCAAATACGCAGTATTTT.

CDR3 protein: CASSYFGTTEAFF. In nucleotides, the CDR3 is TGTGCCAGCAGTTACTTCGGGACGACTGAAGCTTTCTTT. This chain uses TRBV6-5 with TRBJ1-1, with D perhaps matching TRBD1 (5 bases). The CDR3 spans 13 residues. Germline CDR1 and CDR2: MNHEY and SVGAGI. V was trimmed by 1 base and J by 5 bases, leaving 8 bases between them.

J is TRBJ2-2 and V is TRBV7-2; 12 bases are a match to TRBD2. The CDR3 contains 17 residues. V dropped 5 bases and J dropped 0; count of bases not matched to a gene: 4. Germline loops: CDR1 SGHTA, CDR2 FQGNSA. CDR3 in DNA: TGTGCCAGCAGCGGACTAGCGGGATCAGCGAACACCGGGGAGCTGTTTTTT. It translates to CASSGLAGSANTGELFF.

V gene TRBV5-1 combines with J gene TRBJ2-1; the D call may be TRBD1 or TRBD2 (5 bases each). There are 16 residues in the CDR3. Trimming stripped 2 bases from V and 3 bases from J, with 15 bases between. Germline-derived CDR1 and CDR2 are SGHRS and YFSETQ. This chain's CDR3 is CASSLIRSRGYNEQFF. The CDR3 bases are TGCGCCAGCAGCTTAATCCGATCGAGGGGCTACAATGAGCAGTTCTTC.

The chain is built from TRBV7-9 and TRBJ2-1; TRBD2 matches 7 bases. CDR3 length equals 14 residues. Germline CDR1 reads SEHNR; CDR2 reads FQNEAQ (reference sequence). Trimming at V came to 8 bases and at J to 4 bases, leaving 8 bases not matched to a gene. As DNA, the CDR3 is TGTGCCAGCTCGAAGGACGGGGGGTACAATGAGCAGTTCTTC. Translating gives CASSKDGGYNEQFF.

The CDR3 protein is CASRGPGTGTYEQYF. In nucleotides, the CDR3 is TGTGCCAGCAGGGGCCCCGGGACAGGGACCTACGAGCAGTACTTC. The chain recombines TRBV6-1 with TRBJ2-7; 9 nucleotides align to TRBD1. The CDR3 extends over 15 amino acids. Trimming removed 6 bases from V and 2 bases from J; junction bases left unmatched: 8. Germline assignment: CDR1 MNHNS and CDR2 SASEGT.

The chain links TRBV6-1 to TRBJ2-1, with TRBD2 matching over 8 bases. Germline lookup yields CDR1 MNHNS and CDR2 SASEGT. The ends lost 11 bases at V and 4 bases at J; junction bases unmatched: 10. The CDR3 covers 14 residues. CDR3 protein: CAAGVSGGYNEQFF. In nucleotides, the CDR3 is TGTGCCGCGGGAGTGAGCGGGGGTTACAATGAGCAGTTCTTC.

The chain joins TRBV6-1 to TRBJ1-2; D gene unclear. The CDR3 totals 14 residues. The germline V gene encodes CDR1 MNHNS and CDR2 SASEGT. With 8 bases removed from V and 8 bases from J, the gap between germline ends came to 21 bases. DNA for the CDR3: TGTGCCAGCCCCAACCGTTCCGGTGCCGACGGCTACACCTTC. This gives the protein CASPNRSGADGYTF.

The chain couples TRBV7-2 to TRBJ2-3, with D unresolved. The CDR3 sequence is 16 residues long. Germline-derived CDR1 and CDR2 are SGHTA and FQGNSA. Trimming took off 0 bases at V and 4 bases at J, with 14 bases between the two ends. The CDR3 region has the DNA TGTGCCAGCAGCTTAGCGGCCTTAAGGACCGCAGATACGCAGTATTTT. Amino acid sequence: CASSLAALRTADTQYF. The full variable domain, in which reference TRBV7-2 and TRBJ2-3 provide the parts outside the CDR3, is GAGVSQSPSNKVTEKGKDVELRCDPISGHTALYWYRQSLGQGLEFLIYFQGNSAPDKSGLPSDRFSAERTGGSVSTLTIQRTQQEDSAVYLCASSLAALRTADTQYFGPGTRLTVL.

The V gene is TRBV5-1, the J gene TRBJ2-3; 9 positions match TRBD1. The germline CDR1 and CDR2 sequences are SGHRS and YFSETQ. There are 15 residues in the CDR3. Trimming at V came to 9 bases and at J to 0 bases, leaving 8 bases not matched to a gene. The CDR3 bases are TGCGCCACCTCTACCGGGACAGGGAGCACAGATACGCAGTATTTT. This codes for CATSTGTGSTDTQYF.

The rearrangement uses TRBV18 and TRBJ1-1, with 7 bases that match TRBD1. The CDR3 loop spans 14 amino acids. J was trimmed by 7 bases and V by 1 base; bases with no gene match: 6. Looked up from germline, CDR1 is KGHSH and CDR2 is LQKENI. This chain's CDR3 is CASSPRTGDGEAFF. DNA for the CDR3: TGTGCCAGCTCACCACGAACAGGGGACGGTGAAGCTTTCTTT.

The J gene is TRBJ1-5, the V gene TRBV28, with D possibly TRBD1 on 5 matching bases. Germline V lookup: CDR1 MDHEN, CDR2 SYDVKM. The CDR3 runs 14 residues. The CDR3 DNA reads TGTGTTACCTTCAGACCCGGGGACGGGGAGCCCCAGCATTTT. Translating gives CVTFRPGDGEPQHF.

This clone was seen a few times. V is TRBV27 and J is TRBJ2-7; the D gene is possibly TRBD1 (5 bases). This CDR3 region has 18 residues. CDR1 and CDR2 (germline): MNHEY, SMNVEV (reference sequence). V shed 4 bases and J shed 3 bases, with 25 bases lying between them. CDR3 nucleotides: TGTGCCAGCAGTTCCATTATGTCGACAGACGGCGGCTACTACGAGCAGTACTTC. Translating gives CASSSIMSTDGGYYEQYF.

The rearrangement uses TRBV7-3 and TRBJ2-2, with a tentative D call TRBD2 (6 bases). Trimming removed 5 bases at V and 5 bases at J, with 15 bases between. From germline, CDR1 is SGHTA and CDR2 FQGTGA. This CDR3 has 15 residues. The CDR3 here is CASSLGTPGTGELFF. The CDR3 DNA reads as TGTGCCAGCAGCCTCGGGACTCCCGGTACCGGGGAGCTGTTTTTT.

As regards this clone: Other DNA sequences in the sample encode the same CDR3. The J gene is TRBJ2-7, the V gene TRBV4-1; 8 nucleotides match TRBD1. CDR3 size: 15 residues. Germline V gene sequence: CDR1 MGHRA, CDR2 YSYEKL. V was clipped by 3 bases and J by 1 base; unmatched bases: 5. The CDR3 DNA reads TGCGCCAGCAGCCAGTCCGGGACAGGATCCTACGAGCAGTACTTC. Its translation: CASSQSGTGSYEQYF.

J is TRBJ2-5 and V is TRBV29-1; weak D call: TRBD1 (5 bases). V was cut by 6 bases and J by 2 bases, with 10 bases left in between. The CDR3 spans 12 residues. Germline V gene lookup returns CDR1 SQVTM and CDR2 ANQGSEA. CDR3 loop: CSVRQSQETQYF. CDR3 DNA sequence: TGCAGCGTACGACAGTCTCAAGAGACCCAGTACTTC.

The chain recombines TRBV15 with TRBJ2-5; D may be TRBD1 (5 bases). CDR3 length: 13 amino acids. Germline-derived CDR1 and CDR2 are LNHNV and YYDKDF (reference sequence). Trimming took off 4 bases at V and 2 bases at J, with 8 bases between the two ends. The CDR3, as DNA: TGTGCCACCAGCACCAGACAGCAAGAGACCCAGTACTTC. It yields the protein CATSTRQQETQYF.

About this clone: Other DNA sequences within the sample encode an identical CDR3. The chain couples TRBV6-5 to TRBJ1-2; D gene ambiguous. Germline V CDR1 and CDR2: MNHEY, SVGAGI. The CDR3 has 13 residues. V lost 2 bases to trimming and J lost 5 bases, with 9 bases between them. CDR3 in amino acids: CASSYADGYGYTF. The CDR3, as DNA: TGTGCCAGCAGTTACGCTGACGGATATGGCTACACCTTC.

The count of this clone is one. In DNA, the CDR3 is TGTGCCAGCAGCCCACAGGCGAACACTGAAGCTTTCTTT. This translates into CASSPQANTEAFF. This chain joins TRBV14 and TRBJ1-1; TRBD1 might be the D (5 bases). V gave up 4 bases and J gave up 1 base, with 7 bases separating them. The germline CDR1 and CDR2 sequences are SGHDN and FVKESK. CDR3 length: 13 amino acids.

The CDR3 DNA reads as TGTGCCAGCAGTTGGGGACAGGGGGGAAATCAGCCCCAGCATTTT. Amino acid sequence: CASSWGQGGNQPQHF. The chain employs TRBV28 and TRBJ1-5; 11 bases agree with TRBD1. This CDR3 comprises 15 residues. With V trimmed by 4 bases and J by 4 bases, 3 bases remained unmatched. CDR1 MDHEN and CDR2 SYDVKM come from the germline V gene.

This rearrangement joins TRBV7-2 to TRBJ2-3; the D is unclear. Trimming removed 11 bases from V and 1 base from J, with 10 bases in between. The CDR3 has 12 residues. The germline V gene has CDR1 SGHTA and CDR2 FQGNSA. CDR3 coding DNA: TGTGCCCCTCGGACCCGCACAGATACGCAGTATTTT. Protein: CAPRTRTDTQYF.

The chain uses TRBV7-2 and TRBJ2-7; weak D call: TRBD2 (6 bases). The CDR3 spans 13 residues. V shed 5 bases and J shed 6 bases, with 14 bases lying between them. Germline CDR1 reads SGHTA; CDR2 reads FQGNSA. The chain's CDR3 is CASSPGREIEQYF. CDR3 nucleotides: TGTGCCAGCAGCCCGGGACGGGAGATCGAGCAGTACTTC.

As to this clone: This sample includes further DNA sequences coding for the same CDR3. This chain links TRBV5-1 with TRBJ2-7; 14 bases match TRBD2. V was clipped by 4 bases and J by 3 bases; unmatched bases: 3. The CDR3 is made up of 15 amino acids. Germline V gene sequence: CDR1 SGHRS, CDR2 YFSETQ. CDR3 amino acids: CASSGGTSGSYEQYF. The CDR3 region has the DNA TGCGCCAGCAGCGGAGGGACTAGCGGGAGCTACGAGCAGTACTTC. The full variable domain, its missing parts supplied by reference TRBV5-1 and TRBJ2-7, is KAGVTQTPRYLIKTRGQQVTLSCSPISGHRSVSWYQQTPGQGLQFLFEYFSETQRNKGNFPGRFSGRQFSNSRSEMNVSTLELGDSALYLCASSGGTSGSYEQYFGPGTRLTVT.

V and J are TRBV5-6 and TRBJ1-1, with D uncertain. With 4 bases removed from V and 5 bases from J, the gap between germline ends came to 18 bases. CDR1 is SGHDT, CDR2 YYEEEE, per germline. The CDR3 is 15 amino acids. The CDR3 bases are TGTGCCAGCAGCACGAGTTTGGCGGGGAATACTGAAGCTTTCTTT. This translates into CASSTSLAGNTEAFF. Full variable domain (missing parts from reference TRBV5-6 and TRBJ1-1): DAGVTQSPTHLIKTRGQQVTLRCSPKSGHDTVSWYQQALGQGPQFIFQYYEEEERQRGNFPDRFSGHQFPNYSSELNVNALLLGDSALYLCASSTSLAGNTEAFFGQGTRLTVV.

The chain employs TRBV6-1 and TRBJ1-2, with D hard to call. This CDR3 is 12 amino acids long. Germline V gives CDR1 MNHNS, CDR2 SASEGT. The V and J ends lost 0 bases and 7 bases respectively, with 6 bases between them. CDR3 sequence: CASSEAKVGYTF. The CDR3 DNA is TGTGCCAGCAGTGAAGCTAAGGTTGGCTACACCTTC.

This sequence joins TRBV19 and TRBJ1-2, with TRBD1 matching 9 bases. Germline assignment: CDR1 LNHDA and CDR2 SQIVND (reference sequence). Unmatched junction bases numbered 5, after V lost 1 base and J lost 8 bases. The CDR3 loop spans 14 amino acids. In nucleotides, the CDR3 is TGTGCCAGTAGTATAGGGGGACAGGGCGGCGGCTACACCTTC. Translated, it gives CASSIGGQGGGYTF.

The gene calls are TRBV7-2 and TRBJ1-2; D uncertain. V was clipped by 1 base and J by 5 bases, with 11 bases between them. Germline V gene data show CDR1 as SGHTA and CDR2 as FQGNSA. The CDR3 has 14 residues. The CDR3 sequence is CASSLERGTYGYTF. CDR3 in DNA: TGTGCCAGCAGCTTAGAGCGAGGAACTTATGGCTACACCTTC.

The chain has TRBV21-1 and TRBJ2-7; TRBD2 is the table's D call and was not checked against the DNA. TRBV21-1 is a listed pseudogene. The CDR3 consists of 12 residues. The CDR3 sequence: CASSPGGYEQYF. The CDR3 DNA reads as TGTGCCAGCAGCCCGGGAGGTTACGAGCAGTACTTC.

The chain is built from TRBV6-6 and TRBJ2-1, with D unresolved. Germline V CDR1 and CDR2: MNHNY, SVGAGI (reference sequence). The CDR3 has 13 residues. Trimming removed 2 bases at V and 10 bases at J, with 12 bases between. The CDR3 reads CASSYALGWEQFF. CDR3 in DNA: TGTGCCAGCAGTTACGCCCTCGGCTGGGAGCAGTTCTTC.